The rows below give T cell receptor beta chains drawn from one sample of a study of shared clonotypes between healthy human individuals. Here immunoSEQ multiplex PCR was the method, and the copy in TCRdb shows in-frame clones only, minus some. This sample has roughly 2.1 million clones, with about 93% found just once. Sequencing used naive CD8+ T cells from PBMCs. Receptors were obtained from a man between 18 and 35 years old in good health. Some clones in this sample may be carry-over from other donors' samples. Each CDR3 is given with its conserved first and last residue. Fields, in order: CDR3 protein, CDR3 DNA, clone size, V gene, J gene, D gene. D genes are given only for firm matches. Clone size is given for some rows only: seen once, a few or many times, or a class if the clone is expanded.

CDR3aa: CASSLRTKEKLFF
CDR3nt: TGTGCCAGCAGTTTAAGGACAAAGGAAAAACTGTTTTTT
abundance: .
v_gene: TRBV27
j_gene: TRBJ1-4
d_gene: .

CDR3aa: CASSQDTGKEQFF
CDR3nt: TGCGCCAGCAGCCAAGACACAGGGAAGGAGCAGTTCTTC
abundance: .
v_gene: TRBV4-1
j_gene: TRBJ2-1
d_gene: .

CDR3aa: CASAFRGWNQPQHF
CDR3nt: TGTGCCAGCGCATTTAGGGGGTGGAATCAGCCCCAGCATTTT
abundance: .
v_gene: TRBV27
j_gene: TRBJ1-5
d_gene: .

CDR3aa: CASSAGQRLNTEAFF
CDR3nt: TGTGCCAGCAGTGCGGGACAGAGGCTAAACACTGAAGCTTTCTTT
abundance: .
v_gene: TRBV27
j_gene: TRBJ1-1
d_gene: TRBD1

CDR3aa: CASSLGGSGTEAFF
CDR3nt: TGTGCCAGCAGCTTAGGGGGTAGCGGCACTGAAGCTTTCTTT
abundance: .
v_gene: TRBV7-9
j_gene: TRBJ1-1
d_gene: .

CDR3aa: CASSTGLSSYEQYF
CDR3nt: TGTGCCAGCAGCACCGGACTATCTTCCTACGAGCAGTACTTC
abundance: .
v_gene: TRBV5-6
j_gene: TRBJ2-7
d_gene: .

CDR3aa: CASSLGQGVYTGELFF
CDR3nt: TGTGCCAGCAGCTTAGGGCAGGGAGTGTACACCGGGGAGCTGTTTTTT
abundance: .
v_gene: TRBV11-1
j_gene: TRBJ2-2
d_gene: .

CDR3aa: CASGQQGQGARQTQYF
CDR3nt: TGTGCCAGCGGCCAACAAGGACAGGGGGCGCGGCAGACCCAGTACTTC
abundance: .
v_gene: TRBV11-2
j_gene: TRBJ2-5
d_gene: TRBD1

CDR3aa: CASSGTPDLRSYNEQFF
CDR3nt: TGTGCCAGCAGTGGAACACCGGACCTGCGCTCCTACAATGAGCAGTTCTTC
abundance: .
v_gene: TRBV25-1
j_gene: TRBJ2-1
d_gene: .

CDR3aa: CASSLGDRVVAYEQYF
CDR3nt: TGTGCCAGCAGCTTAGGGGACAGGGTGGTTGCCTACGAGCAGTACTTC
abundance: .
v_gene: TRBV7-8
j_gene: TRBJ2-7
d_gene: TRBD1

CDR3aa: CASSPSAYEQYF
CDR3nt: TGTGCCAGCAGTCCATCGGCCTACGAGCAGTACTTC
abundance: .
v_gene: TRBV27
j_gene: TRBJ2-7
d_gene: .

CDR3aa: CASSFNSRGDEQFF
CDR3nt: TGTGCCAGCAGCTTTAACAGTAGGGGGGATGAGCAGTTCTTC
abundance: .
v_gene: TRBV5-4
j_gene: TRBJ2-1
d_gene: .

CDR3aa: CAISYTGTEAYEQYF
CDR3nt: TGTGCCATCAGTTATACCGGGACAGAAGCCTACGAGCAGTACTTC
abundance: .
v_gene: TRBV10-3
j_gene: TRBJ2-7
d_gene: TRBD1

CDR3aa: CASHPRAGWETQYF
CDR3nt: TGTGCCAGTCACCCCAGGGCAGGATGGGAGACCCAGTACTTC
abundance: .
v_gene: TRBV28
j_gene: TRBJ2-5
d_gene: .

CDR3aa: CASSQKGVNTEAFF
CDR3nt: TGCGCCAGCAGCCAGAAGGGGGTGAACACTGAAGCTTTCTTT
abundance: .
v_gene: TRBV4-1
j_gene: TRBJ1-1
d_gene: .

CDR3aa: CASSVDSSPETQYF
CDR3nt: TGTGCCAGCAGCGTAGATTCTAGTCCTGAGACCCAGTACTTC
abundance: once
v_gene: TRBV9
j_gene: TRBJ2-5
d_gene: .

CDR3aa: CASSQGGDGYTF
CDR3nt: TGTGCCAGCAGCCAAGGGGGAGATGGCTACACCTTC
abundance: .
v_gene: TRBV9
j_gene: TRBJ1-2
d_gene: .

CDR3aa: CASSEWASGRAGELFF
CDR3nt: TGTGCCAGCAGTGAATGGGCTAGCGGTCGTGCCGGGGAGCTGTTTTTT
abundance: .
v_gene: TRBV2
j_gene: TRBJ2-2
d_gene: TRBD2

CDR3aa: CASSLTGTLNNEQYF
CDR3nt: TGTGCCAGCAGTCTCACCGGGACACTGAACAACGAGCAGTACTTC
abundance: .
v_gene: TRBV27
j_gene: TRBJ2-7
d_gene: .

CDR3aa: CASSITGNYGYTF
CDR3nt: TGTGCCAGTAGTATAACGGGGAACTATGGCTACACCTTC
abundance: .
v_gene: TRBV19
j_gene: TRBJ1-2
d_gene: .